These T cell receptor beta chains were read from a single sample in a study of blood T cells in healthy people across ages. TCRdb re-derived calls from the 5' RACE reads in MiXCR, one entry per CDR3 protein. The data contain about 570,000 distinct CDR3 sequences, approximately 25% of them singletons. Sequenced: blood. These receptors were taken from a woman aged 65 to 85 in good health. The CDR3 runs from the conserved cysteine through the conserved F or W. The D gene is left open where the match is weak. Size is omitted from some rows. Given values are once, few, many or a class for expanded clones.

clone size	V gene	J gene	D gene	CDR3 protein	CDR3 DNA
few	TRBV4-2	TRBJ2-5	TRBD2	CASSQGLAERETQYF	TGTGCCAGCAGCCAGGGACTAGCGGAAAGGGAGACCCAGTACTTC
.	TRBV19	TRBJ1-1	TRBD1	CASHDRVAFF	TGTGCCAGTCACGACAGGGTTGCTTTCTTT
few	TRBV2	TRBJ2-7	TRBD1	CATNPGQGRAKSYEQYF	TGTGCCACTAACCCGGGACAGGGGCGGGCGAAATCCTACGAGCAGTACTTC
.	TRBV27	TRBJ1-1	TRBD1	CASSLWVRGPGTEAFF	TGTGCCAGCAGTTTATGGGTCAGGGGGCCAGGGACTGAAGCTTTCTTT
many	TRBV12-3/TRBV12-4	TRBJ1-4	.	CASSWVNEKLFF	TGTGCCAGCAGTTGGGTGAATGAAAAACTGTTTTTT
.	TRBV5-1	TRBJ2-3	.	CASSLVGAPLLDTQYF	TGCGCCAGCAGCTTGGTAGGGGCGCCACTCTTGGATACGCAGTATTTT
.	TRBV7-9	TRBJ2-1	.	CASSPPPGLADSSYNEQFF	TGTGCCAGCAGCCCCCCTCCTGGGCTAGCGGACAGCTCCTACAATGAGCAGTTCTTC
.	TRBV7-8	TRBJ1-2	.	CASSLKLGGGYTF	TGTGCCAGCAGCTTAAAACTCGGAGGTGGCTACACCTTC
.	TRBV20-1	TRBJ2-7	TRBD2	CTAGTSYEQYF	TGCACTGCCGGGACTAGCTACGAGCAGTACTTC
few	TRBV6-1	TRBJ1-1	.	CASSEAGAGTEAFF	TGTGCCAGCAGTGAAGCGGGGGCAGGGACTGAAGCTTTCTTT
.	TRBV4-2	TRBJ2-5	.	CASSQDLAQETQYF	TGTGCCAGCAGCCAAGATCTGGCACAAGAGACCCAGTACTTC
few	TRBV28	TRBJ1-2	.	CAGGANYGYTF	TGTGCCGGGGGCGCTAACTATGGCTACACCTTC
few	TRBV15	TRBJ2-1	.	CATSRDLGNEQFF	TGTGCCACCAGCAGAGATCTCGGGAATGAGCAGTTCTTC
.	TRBV20-1	TRBJ2-5	.	CSASTDEETQYF	TGCAGTGCTTCCACGGACGAAGAGACCCAGTACTTC
few	TRBV4-3	TRBJ1-1	.	CASSQETRGTEAFF	TGCGCCAGCAGCCAAGAAACACGGGGGACTGAAGCTTTCTTT
.	TRBV6-6	TRBJ2-5	TRBD1	CASTGGQGQQETQYF	TGTGCCAGCACGGGGGGACAGGGTCAGCAAGAGACCCAGTACTTC
.	TRBV3-1	TRBJ2-2	.	CASSQLDWRELFF	TGTGCCAGCAGCCAACTGGATTGGCGGGAGCTGTTTTTT
many	TRBV5-5	TRBJ1-2	.	CASSLAGEYGYTF	TGTGCCAGCAGCTTGGCGGGGGAGTATGGCTACACCTTC
few	TRBV6-6	TRBJ2-1	TRBD1	CASSSDREYNEQFF	TGTGCCAGCAGTTCAGACAGGGAATACAATGAGCAGTTCTTC
few	TRBV9	TRBJ2-5	.	CASSTRTATDQYF	TGTGCCAGCAGCACACGGACAGCCACCGACCAGTACTTC
.	TRBV2	TRBJ1-4	.	CASTRQPNEKLFF	TGTGCCAGTACGAGACAGCCAAATGAAAAACTGTTTTTT
.	TRBV4-1	TRBJ2-2	.	CASSQEAGGGRNTGELFF	TGCGCCAGCAGCCAAGAGGCAGGGGGGGGCCGAAACACCGGGGAGCTGTTTTTT
many	TRBV7-3	TRBJ2-1	.	CASSLHSGLTYNEQFF	TGTGCCAGCAGCTTACACAGCGGTTTGACCTACAATGAGCAGTTCTTC
.	TRBV6-5	TRBJ2-3	TRBD1	CASSYPHRGQERDPSTDTQYF	TGTGCCAGCAGTTACCCCCACAGGGGGCAGGAGAGAGACCCTAGCACAGATACGCAGTATTTT
.	TRBV4-2	TRBJ2-2	.	CASSQVRSGLTNTGELFF	TGTGCCAGCAGCCAAGTTCGGTCGGGGCTGACGAACACCGGGGAGCTGTTTTTT
few	TRBV4-1	TRBJ1-4	.	CASSQGKGPLEVREKLFF	TGCGCCAGCAGCCAAGGAAAAGGACCTCTGGAGGTGAGGGAAAAACTGTTTTTT
.	TRBV3-1	TRBJ2-3	.	CASSQVATVALYF	TGTGCCAGCAGCCAAGTCGCTACAGTAGCGCTGTATTTT
.	TRBV14	TRBJ2-1	TRBD1	CASSHPINRDSYISYNEQFF	TGTGCCAGCAGCCACCCTATTAACCGGGACAGTTACATCTCCTACAATGAGCAGTTCTTC
.	TRBV7-9	TRBJ2-5	.	CASSLGPSQTQYF	TGTGCCAGCAGCTTAGGGCCTTCCCAGACCCAGTACTTC
many	TRBV29-1	TRBJ2-5	.	CSVPMGTVETQYF	TGCAGCGTTCCAATGGGGACTGTAGAGACCCAGTACTTC
few	TRBV5-1	TRBJ2-3	.	CASSLRGGGPLIPDTQYF	TGCGCCAGCAGCTTGAGGGGGGGGGGCCCTCTGATCCCAGATACGCAGTATTTT
few	TRBV9	TRBJ1-2	TRBD1	CASSVGQGAYGYTF	TGTGCCAGCAGCGTAGGCCAGGGGGCCTATGGCTACACCTTC
few	TRBV25-1	TRBJ2-2	.	CASSEYGVNTGELFF	TGTGCCAGCAGTGAATATGGGGTTAACACCGGGGAGCTGTTTTTT
.	TRBV12-3/TRBV12-4	TRBJ2-1	.	CASSLRARGRDEQFF	TGTGCCAGCAGTTTACGGGCTCGGGGGCGAGATGAGCAGTTCTTC
.	TRBV4-3	TRBJ2-2	TRBD1	CASSHGQGASGELFF	TGCGCCAGCAGCCATGGACAGGGGGCTAGCGGGGAGCTGTTTTTT
.	TRBV24-1	TRBJ2-5	.	CATSDVVGETQYF	TGTGCCACCAGTGACGTCGTAGGGGAGACCCAGTACTTC
few	TRBV20-1	TRBJ1-5	.	CSAEGGRQPQHF	TGCAGTGCTGAAGGGGGGAGGCAGCCCCAGCATTTT
few	TRBV29-1	TRBJ2-7	.	CSVVIGQTPYEQYF	TGCAGCGTTGTAATAGGGCAGACCCCCTACGAGCAGTACTTC
.	TRBV5-1	TRBJ2-1	.	CASRITDSYNEQFF	TGCGCCAGCAGGATAACGGACTCCTACAATGAGCAGTTCTTC
.	TRBV9	TRBJ1-3	.	CASSVVQGTGNTIYF	TGTGCCAGCAGCGTAGTGCAGGGTACGGGAAACACCATATATTTT
.	TRBV7-3	TRBJ2-3	.	CASSLGSGLEVHTQYF	TGTGCCAGCAGCTTAGGCTCGGGGTTGGAAGTGCATACGCAGTATTTT
.	TRBV20-1	TRBJ2-1	.	CSASKFNEQFF	TGCAGTGCTAGTAAGTTCAATGAGCAGTTCTTC
few	TRBV6-2/TRBV6-3	TRBJ1-1	.	CASSPKYTEAFF	TGTGCCAGCAGTCCTAAATATACTGAAGCTTTCTTT
few	TRBV15	TRBJ2-1	.	CATSRDQEGEQFF	TGTGCCACCAGCAGAGATCAGGAAGGAGAGCAGTTCTTC
.	TRBV7-2	TRBJ1-2	.	CASSSYRDHYGYTF	TGTGCCAGCAGTTCTTACAGGGACCACTATGGCTACACCTTC
few	TRBV4-2	TRBJ1-2	.	CASSQEYGGGYTF	TGTGCCAGCAGCCAAGAGTACGGGGGCGGCTACACCTTC
.	TRBV20-1	TRBJ1-4	.	CSAPRRTGRREKLFF	TGCAGTGCTCCCCGACGTACAGGGAGGAGAGAAAAACTGTTTTTT
.	TRBV7-2	TRBJ2-7	.	CASSLNGGPYEQYF	TGTGCCAGCAGCCTCAACGGGGGACCCTACGAGCAGTACTTC
.	TRBV7-6	TRBJ2-7	.	CASSPSGRQTSYEQYF	TGTGCCAGCAGCCCATCTGGGCGACAGACCTCCTACGAGCAGTACTTC
once	TRBV7-2	TRBJ2-5	.	CASSFGGRQETQYF	TGTGCCAGCAGCTTCGGGGGCCGACAAGAGACCCAGTACTTC
few	TRBV5-8	TRBJ2-5	TRBD1	CASSSRDRVVETQYF	TGTGCCAGCAGCTCCCGGGACAGGGTAGTTGAGACCCAGTACTTC
.	TRBV28	TRBJ2-6	.	CASSYRGWSRGANVLTF	TGTGCCAGCAGTTACCGAGGGTGGTCGCGAGGGGCCAACGTCCTGACTTTC
.	TRBV5-1	TRBJ2-5	.	CASSKRRDGVHQEAQYF	TGCGCCAGCAGCAAACGAAGAGACGGGGTCCATCAAGAGGCCCAGTACTTC
.	TRBV11-3	TRBJ1-2	.	CASTSNYGTYGYTF	TGTGCCAGCACCTCCAATTATGGGACCTATGGCTACACCTTC
.	TRBV5-5	TRBJ2-3	TRBD2	CASSSQVLAADTQYF	TGTGCCAGCAGCTCACAAGTCCTAGCGGCAGATACGCAGTATTTT
few	TRBV6-2/TRBV6-3	TRBJ2-2	.	CASLGTARTGELFF	TGTGCCAGTCTGGGGACGGCCCGGACCGGGGAGCTGTTTTTT
.	TRBV3-1	TRBJ1-2	TRBD1	CASSQNAGGAGYTF	TGTGCCAGCAGCCAAAATGCAGGGGGCGCCGGCTACACCTTC
many	TRBV28	TRBJ2-5	.	CASSLREETQYF	TGTGCCAGCAGTTTAAGGGAAGAGACCCAGTACTTC
.	TRBV10-3	TRBJ2-5	.	CAISEGQARGKTQYF	TGTGCCATCAGTGAGGGACAGGCCCGGGGGAAGACCCAGTACTTC
once	TRBV18	TRBJ1-2	.	CASSPRSEAGGYTF	TGTGCCAGCTCACCACGGTCAGAAGCAGGGGGCTACACCTTC